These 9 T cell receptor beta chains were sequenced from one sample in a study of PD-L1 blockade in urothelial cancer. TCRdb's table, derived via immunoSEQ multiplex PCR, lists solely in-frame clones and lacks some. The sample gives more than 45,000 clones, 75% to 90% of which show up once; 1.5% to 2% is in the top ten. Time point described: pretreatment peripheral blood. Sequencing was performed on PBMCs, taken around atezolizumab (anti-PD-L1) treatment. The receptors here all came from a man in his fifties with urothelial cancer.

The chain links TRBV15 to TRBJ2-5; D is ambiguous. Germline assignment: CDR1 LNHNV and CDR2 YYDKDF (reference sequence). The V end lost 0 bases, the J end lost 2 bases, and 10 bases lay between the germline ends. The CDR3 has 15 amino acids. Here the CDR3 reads CATSRDNRVQETQYF. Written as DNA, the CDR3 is TGTGCCACCAGCAGAGATAACCGGGTTCAAGAGACCCAGTACTTC.

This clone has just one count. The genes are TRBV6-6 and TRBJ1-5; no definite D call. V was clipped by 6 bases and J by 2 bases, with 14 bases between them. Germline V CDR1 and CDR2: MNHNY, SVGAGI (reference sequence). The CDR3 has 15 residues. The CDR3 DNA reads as TGTGCCAGCAGACGAGACAAAAAGCGCAATCAGCCCCAGCATTTT. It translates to CASRRDKKRNQPQHF.

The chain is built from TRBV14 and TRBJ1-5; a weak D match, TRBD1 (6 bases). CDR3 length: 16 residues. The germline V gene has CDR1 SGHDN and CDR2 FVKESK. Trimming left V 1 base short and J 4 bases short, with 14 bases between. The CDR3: CASSQGGGMGNQPQHF. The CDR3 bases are TGTGCCAGCAGCCAAGGTGGGGGCATGGGGAATCAGCCCCAGCATTTT. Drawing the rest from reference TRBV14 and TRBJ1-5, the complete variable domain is EAGVTQFPSHSVIEKGQTVTLRCDPISGHDNLYWYRRVMGKEIKFLLHFVKESKQDESGMPNNRFLAERTGGTYSTLKVQPAELEDSGVYFCASSQGGGMGNQPQHFGDGTRLSIL.

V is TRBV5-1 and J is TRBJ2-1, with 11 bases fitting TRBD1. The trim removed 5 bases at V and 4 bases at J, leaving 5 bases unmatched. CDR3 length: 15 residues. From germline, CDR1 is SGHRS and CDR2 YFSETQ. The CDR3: CASSSGQGAYNEQFF. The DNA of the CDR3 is TGCGCCAGCAGTTCTGGACAGGGGGCATACAATGAGCAGTTCTTC. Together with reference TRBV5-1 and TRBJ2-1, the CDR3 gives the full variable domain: KAGVTQTPRYLIKTRGQQVTLSCSPISGHRSVSWYQQTPGQGLQFLFEYFSETQRNKGNFPGRFSGRQFSNSRSEMNVSTLELGDSALYLCASSSGQGAYNEQFFGPGTRLTVL.

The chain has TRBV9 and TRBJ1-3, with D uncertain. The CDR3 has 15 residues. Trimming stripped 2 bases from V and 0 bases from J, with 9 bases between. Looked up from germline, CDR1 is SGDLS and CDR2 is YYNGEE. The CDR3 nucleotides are TGTGCCAGCAGCGTTACGACACACTCTGGAAACACCATATATTTT. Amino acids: CASSVTTHSGNTIYF.

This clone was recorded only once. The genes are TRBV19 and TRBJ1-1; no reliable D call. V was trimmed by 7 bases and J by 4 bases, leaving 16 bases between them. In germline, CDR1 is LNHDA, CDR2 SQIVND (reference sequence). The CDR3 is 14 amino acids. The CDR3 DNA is TGTGCCAGTAACTCATATGGACGGGGCACTGAAGCTTTCTTT. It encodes CASNSYGRGTEAFF.

CDR3 in amino acids: CASSEVNKQPQHF. The CDR3 region has the DNA TGTGCCAGCAGTGAAGTTAACAAGCAGCCCCAGCATTTT. The chain links TRBV6-1 to TRBJ1-5; D is ambiguous. Germline CDR1 MNHNS, CDR2 SASEGT. V was clipped by 1 base and J by 7 bases, with 8 bases between them. The CDR3 runs to 13 residues.

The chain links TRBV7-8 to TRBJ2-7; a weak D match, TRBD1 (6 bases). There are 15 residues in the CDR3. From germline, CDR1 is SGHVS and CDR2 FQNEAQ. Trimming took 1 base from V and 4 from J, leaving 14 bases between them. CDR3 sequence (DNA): TGTGCCAGCAGCTTAGGTCGGACAGCGGATTACGAGCAGTACGTC. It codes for CASSLGRTADYEQYV.

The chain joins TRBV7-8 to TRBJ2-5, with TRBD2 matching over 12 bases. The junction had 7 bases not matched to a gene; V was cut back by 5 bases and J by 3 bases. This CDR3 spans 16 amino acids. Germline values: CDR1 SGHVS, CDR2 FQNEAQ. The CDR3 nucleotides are TGTGCCAGCAGCCCCCTAAGACTAGCGGGAGAAGAGACCCAGTACTTC. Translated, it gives CASSPLRLAGEETQYF.